This TCR beta chain stems from a study of blood T cell repertoires in COVID-19. Across the study: Some COVID-19 samples were acute and others convalescent; all came from the United States, Italy and Spain. T cells, B-cell-depleted T cells, or PBMCs supplied cDNA or gDNA.

Using immunoSEQ multiplex PCR, the repertoire was profiled, and TCRdb retains in-frame clones only, with some absent. The repertoire has roughly 150,000 clones, about 85% of them found once; the top ten carry about 6.9%. Seattle patients were enrolled while actively infected and followed longitudinally. The sample taken for sequencing was peripheral blood. The clonotype originates from a man at least 80 years old with COVID-19, enrolled during active disease.

CDR3 in amino acids: CATSEFVGGALSGNTIYF. Written as DNA, the CDR3 is TGTGCCACCAGTGAATTCGTGGGAGGGGCGCTCTCTGGAAACACCATATATTTT. The chain uses TRBV19 and TRBJ1-3, with D perhaps matching TRBD1 (5 bases). Germline V gives CDR1 LNHDA, CDR2 SQIVND (reference sequence). This CDR3 comprises 18 residues. V was cut by 10 bases and J by 0 bases, with 25 bases left in between.